This TCR beta chain is from a study of cytomegalovirus exposure and HLA in healthy donors. General study findings and limits: Associated with cytomegalovirus, according to the listing, were some 180 TCR beta chains. Earlier analysis yielded a pattern in which most TCR beta V segments were productive about 90% or about 30% of the time.

Both 60 Vbeta primers and 13 Jbeta primers went into the PCR. Some clones are missing from TCRdb's copy, which holds only in-frame ones; the method was immunoSEQ multiplex PCR. The sample has about 130,000 clones, about 82% seen once; the top ten hold about 1%. A word on this clone: Antigen unknown.

The source material was PBMCs. This TCR was sampled from a boy younger than 18 in good health and CMV-seronegative.

The CDR3 region is CASSPIGTGELFF. The DNA of the CDR3 is TGCGCCAGCAGCCCGATCGGTACCGGGGAGCTGTTTTTT. V gene TRBV4-1 combines with J gene TRBJ2-2; no reliable D call. From germline, CDR1 is MGHRA and CDR2 YSYEKL. The ends were cut back, 4 bases at V and 5 bases at J, with 8 bases in the middle. There are 13 residues in the CDR3.